This TCR beta chain was captured in a study of cytomegalovirus exposure and HLA in healthy donors. The study's findings and limits: Compared with the roughly 700-donor mean, an Asian-associated ancestry cluster reportedly had fewer N-insertions, according to a later analysis. Clonal expansion was found to be greater in HLA-associated TCR beta chains than in equally common others in a later analysis.

With respect to this clone: The antigen is not known.

Trimming stripped 4 bases from V and 5 bases from J, with 17 bases between. Germline V gene sequence: CDR1 LNHNV, CDR2 YYDKDF (reference sequence). The CDR3 loop spans 15 amino acids. The study ran its PCR with 60 Vbeta and 13 Jbeta primers. Measured with immunoSEQ multiplex PCR; TCRdb has only the in-frame clones, and not every one. The sample carries 110,000 or so clones, around 77% recorded once. The sequence derives from a woman in her 30s in good health and CMV-seropositive. The sequenced sample consisted of PBMCs. This rearrangement joins TRBV15 to TRBJ2-5; weak D call: TRBD1 (6 bases). In DNA, the CDR3 is TGTGCCACCAGCACAGGGGAAAAGGAATGGGAGACCCAGTACTTC. The encoded protein is CATSTGEKEWETQYF.